This T cell receptor beta chain emerged from a study of breast tumors, draining lymph nodes, adjacent tissues. This clonotype was observed a few times. Its specificity is unknown. MiXCR, applied by TCRdb to the multiplex PCR reads, yields one record per CDR3 protein. The sample has over 250,000 distinct CDR3 sequences; over 25% are singletons. Study-wide results and limits: Tumors had less TCR diversity than lymph nodes, more than nontumor tissue. Luminal-like breast cancer showed significantly higher tumor–nontumor repertoire similarity than basal-like.

Germline values: CDR1 SGHVS, CDR2 FNYEAQ. With 5 bases clipped from V and 1 base from J, the junction kept 4 bases outside the gene matches. CDR3 length: 14 residues. Breast cancer patients provided tissue from their axillary draining lymph nodes. Sequencing was performed on axillary lymph node tissue. The TCR originated in a female donor with breast cancer. Some clones in this sample may be carry-over from other donors' samples. This sequence joins TRBV7-6 and TRBJ1-1; the match to TRBD1 covers 7 bases. In DNA form, the CDR3 reads TGTGCCAGCAGCGCATACAGGGGGAACACTGAAGCTTTCTTT. It translates to CASSAYRGNTEAFF.